This T cell receptor beta chain came from a study of CD8 T cells in ankylosing spondylitis. This clonotype has just a few counts. Antigen specificity is unknown. Study-wide results and limits: Apparently characteristic of ankylosing spondylitis blood was a TCR beta motif (roughly eight highly homologous variants). Matched synovial fluid from ankylosing spondylitis patients was reported to be enriched for disease-linked clones.

In making TCR beta libraries, quantitative 5'-RACE with molecular barcodes was used. In TCRdb, the 5' RACE reads were re-called with MiXCR into one record per CDR3 protein. The repertoire has some 700,000 distinct CDR3 sequences, under 20% of them found once; the top ten carry under 20%. The CDR3 extends over 11 amino acids. In germline, CDR1 is SGHRS, CDR2 YFSETQ. With 5 bases removed from V and 5 bases from J, the gap between germline ends came to 7 bases. Sequenced sample: blood, either unsorted or a sorted T cell fraction (not recorded which). V gene TRBV5-1 combines with J gene TRBJ1-1, with no clear D. The TCR comes from a male donor with ankylosing spondylitis. The CDR3 DNA is TGCGCCAGCAGAGGAATAACTGAAGCTTTCTTT. Its protein product is CASRGITEAFF.